The text below deals with one T cell receptor beta chain. CDR3 length equals 15 residues. V was clipped by 1 base and J by 0 bases, with 7 bases between them. Per the germline V gene, CDR1 is SGHVS and CDR2 is FQNEAQ. Constant-segment primers were used for 5'RACE, and the resulting TCR alpha and TCR beta cDNA libraries carried sample barcodes and UMIs. Via MiXCR, TCRdb re-called the 5' RACE reads, giving one row per CDR3 protein. The table has roughly 380,000 distinct CDR3 sequences, 25% to 30% seen once. The data are from a study of T-cell memory formation after mild COVID-19. Sequenced material: PBMCs or a T cell subset sorted from them (not recorded which). The TCR sequence derives from an adult woman who had mild COVID-19 (a few samples of this study predate the infection). Cell type and time point are not known. The rearrangement uses TRBV7-8 and TRBJ2-1; the D gene is possibly TRBD1 (6 bases). The CDR3 DNA follows: TGTGCCAGCAGCTTAGTAGGGGGCTCCTACAATGAGCAGTTCTTC. Its protein product is CASSLVGGSYNEQFF.